This TCR beta chain originates from a study of naive and memory T cell subsets. An equimolar mix of two oligonucleotides served as the beta constant-region primer for TRBC1 and TRBC2. Ligated cDNA was amplified by four rounds of PCR with nested alpha and beta constant-region primers and SP2. Via MiXCR, TCRdb re-called the UMI-ligation and nested PCR reads, giving one row per CDR3 protein. The data contain roughly 150,000 distinct CDR3 sequences, approximately 24% of them singletons. General observations from the study: Over 90% of naive TCR sequences appeared only once, unlike memory subsets. Clonotypes here are unpaired alpha or beta chain sequences. Findings for naive and memory subsets could not be checked against ground truth. Naive repertoires, especially CD8, held a few larger clonotypes, possibly memory cells re-expressing CD45RA.

V was trimmed by 1 base and J by 2 bases, leaving 10 bases between them. The CDR3 runs to 15 residues. Germline lookup yields CDR1 KGHSH and CDR2 LQKENI. As for this clonotype: Its antigen remains unknown.

This chain connects TRBV18 to TRBJ2-3, with a possible D match to TRBD2 (5 bases). This sequence was found in a human donor in good health. Sequencing was performed on naive CD4+ T cells from blood. This chain's CDR3 is CASSPRGLLTDTQYF. As DNA, the CDR3 is TGTGCCAGCTCACCACGCGGACTCCTCACAGATACGCAGTATTTT.